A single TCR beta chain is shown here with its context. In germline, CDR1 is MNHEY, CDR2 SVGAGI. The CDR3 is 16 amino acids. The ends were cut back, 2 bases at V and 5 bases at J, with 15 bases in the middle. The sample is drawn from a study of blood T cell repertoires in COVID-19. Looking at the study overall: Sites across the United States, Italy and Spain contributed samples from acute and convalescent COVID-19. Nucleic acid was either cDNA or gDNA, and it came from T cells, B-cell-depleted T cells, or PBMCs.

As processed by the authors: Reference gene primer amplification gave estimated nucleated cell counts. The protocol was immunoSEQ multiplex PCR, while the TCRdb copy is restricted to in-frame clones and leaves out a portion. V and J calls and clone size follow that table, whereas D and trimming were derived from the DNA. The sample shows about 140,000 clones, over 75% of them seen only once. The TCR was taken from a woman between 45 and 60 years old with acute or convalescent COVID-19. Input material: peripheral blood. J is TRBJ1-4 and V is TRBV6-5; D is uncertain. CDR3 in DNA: TGTGCCAGCAGTTACAGCCCCGGGAGACTAAATGAAAAACTGTTTTTT. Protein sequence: CASSYSPGRLNEKLFF.